This TCR beta chain was profiled in a study of shared clonotypes between healthy human individuals. Background on the study: Ranging from 18 to 49 in age, donors were a couple of women and three men. Three plates were used per donor for CD4 naive, three for CD4 memory, two for CD8 naive and one for CD8 memory. Study results and limitations: Large sequencing depth failed to make sorted-subset sequencing complete, rarefaction showed.

Profiling relied on immunoSEQ multiplex PCR, and the TCRdb table lists in-frame clones only, not all of them. Here the sample spans roughly 2.5 million clones, approximately 92% being singletons. V was shortened by 4 bases and J by 4 bases, with 16 bases between the two germline ends. Germline lookup yields CDR1 MNHNS and CDR2 SASEGT. The CDR3 runs 16 residues. A note on this clone: Its target is unknown.

J is TRBJ1-4 and V is TRBV6-1; the D is unclear. The sequence was obtained from a young man in good health. The material sequenced was naive CD4+ T cells sorted from blood. Subset indicated: CD45RA+ positively selected. For the CDR3, the DNA is TGTGCCAGCAGTGCCCGTGGAACGGGAAATAATGAAAAACTGTTTTTT. It translates to CASSARGTGNNEKLFF.